The present TCR beta chain was sequenced within a study of follicular helper T cells after annual influenza vaccination. Study-wide background: Some donors were sampled over the 2013-2014, 2014-2015 and 2015-2016 vaccinations. Findings and caveats of the study: Undersampling of the much larger non-cTfh compartments could not be excluded for influenza clone enrichment.

The time point here: 2015-2016 season, 7 days after influenza vaccination. Assay used: immunoSEQ multiplex PCR; TCRdb lists only in-frame clones, some missing. The table records approximately 10,000 clones, over 65% of them present only once. Note on this clone: Its antigen is not known.

Per the germline V gene, CDR1 is SNHLY and CDR2 is FYNNEI. The length of the CDR3 is 17 residues. V was trimmed by 1 base and J by 2 bases, leaving 16 bases between them. The sequencing used CXCR5- memory CD4+ T cells sorted from blood, collected 7 days after influenza vaccination. This rearrangement joins TRBV2 to TRBJ2-3; the D gene could be TRBD1 or TRBD2 (6 bases each). The clonotype originates from an adult who received the influenza vaccine. The CDR3 DNA follows: TGTGCCAGCAGTGAAGTTCCCATGAGGGGGGTCACAGATACGCAGTATTTT. Protein product: CASSEVPMRGVTDTQYF.